The sequence of this TCR beta chain was determined in a study of T cells in women clearing cervical HPV infection. General study findings and limits: Each sample's T-cell count was unknown, possibly confounding richness.

Produced via immunoSEQ multiplex PCR; TCRdb's table is partial and in-frame only. The sample totals around 23,000 clones. Details on this clone: What it recognizes is unknown. Read data end 3 residues before the CDR3 end; the end is taken from the germline J gene.

Trimming removed 4 bases from V and 7 bases from J, with 14 bases in between. This CDR3 comprises 14 residues. The germline V gene encodes CDR1 GTSNPN and CDR2 SVGIG (reference sequence). The sample taken for sequencing was blood buffy coat. The chain links TRBV30 to TRBJ1-6, with D perhaps TRBD1 (6 bases). The source of this sequence is a woman aged 18 to 75 with a cervical HPV16 infection that either progressed to CIN3+ or cleared (not recorded which). CDR3 sequence reads: CAWIQTGTNSPLHF. The sequenced part of the CDR3 DNA is TGTGCCTGGATTCAAACCGGGACAAATTCACCC. Based on the CDR3 plus reference TRBV30 and TRBJ1-6, the full variable domain is SQTIHQWPATLVQPVGSPLSLECTVEGTSNPNLYWYRQAAGRGLQLLFYSVGIGQISSEVPQNLSASRPQDRQFILSSKKLLLSDSGFYLCAWIQTGTNSPLHFGNGTRLTVT.